These T cell receptor beta chains were read from a single sample in a study of T cells in Graves' hyperthyroidism and ophthalmopathy. Via MiXCR, TCRdb re-called the multiplex PCR reads, giving one row per CDR3 protein. The repertoire consists of 500,000 to 750,000 distinct CDR3 sequences, with approximately 44% occurring once and the leading ten covering around 8%. The sequencing input was peripheral blood or thyroid tissue (not recorded which). The receptors derive from a woman younger than 35 with Graves' hyperthyroidism. CDR3s include the opening cysteine and the closing phenylalanine or tryptophan. Fields, in order: D gene, V gene, J gene, clone size, CDR3 DNA, CDR3 protein. D genes are given only for firm matches. Clone size is stated in some rows and not others, as once, few, many or a class when expanded.

TRBD1,TRBV20-1,TRBJ1-2,many,TGCAGTGCTAGAGATCTCCAGGGGGCGCGGGGCTACACCTTC,CSARDLQGARGYTF
-,TRBV4-2,TRBJ2-2,many,TGTGCCAGCAGCCAAGATCAACAGGACACCGGGGAGCTGTTTTTT,CASSQDQQDTGELFF
-,TRBV7-9,TRBJ1-3,-,TGTGCCAGCAGCTTATCGTGGGACACCATATATTTT,CASSLSWDTIYF
-,TRBV20-1,TRBJ1-4,many,TGCAGTGCCCGACGGGGGGGAAATGAAAAACTGTTTTTT,CSARRGGNEKLFF
TRBD1,TRBV29-1,TRBJ1-4,-,TGCAGCGTTGAAGATCGGTACAGGGGGAAGGAAAAACTGTTTTTT,CSVEDRYRGKEKLFF
-,TRBV15,TRBJ1-1,-,TGTGCCACCAGCAGTTACTCGTTATCACAGCCGGCTTTCTTT,CATSSYSLSQPAFF
-,TRBV29-1,TRBJ1-6,-,TGCAGCGAATCCGGTGGAAATTCACCCCTCCACTTT,CSESGGNSPLHF
TRBD2,TRBV2,TRBJ2-7,once,TGTGCCAGCAGTGGCGGACTAGGGAACGAGCAGTACTTC,CASSGGLGNEQYF
-,TRBV7-9,TRBJ2-1,-,TGTGCCAGCAGCTTAAATGATAATGAGCAGTTCTTC,CASSLNDNEQFF
-,TRBV20-1,TRBJ1-2,-,TGCAGTGCGCCGCGGACTAGCGACTATGGCTACACCTTC,CSAPRTSDYGYTF
TRBD2,TRBV6-4,TRBJ2-3,-,TGTGCCAGCAGTGAGGCTAGCGGGAAAGATACGCAGTATTTT,CASSEASGKDTQYF
-,TRBV12-3/TRBV12-4,TRBJ1-5,many,TGTGCCAGCAGTTTAGTCCAGGATGGCAATCAGCCCCAGCATTTT,CASSLVQDGNQPQHF
-,TRBV10-3,TRBJ2-7,few,TGTGCCATCAGTGCGGACGGGAACAATGAGCAGTACTTC,CAISADGNNEQYF
TRBD2,TRBV29-1,TRBJ2-2,-,TGCAGCGTTGAAGATGGTAGCGGGAGGGGGAACACCGGGGAGCTGTTTTTT,CSVEDGSGRGNTGELFF
TRBD2,TRBV20-1,TRBJ2-7,many,TGCAGTGCTATCGGGGAGCGGGAGGGCAGCTACGAGCAGTACTTC,CSAIGEREGSYEQYF
-,TRBV15,TRBJ2-2,-,TGTGCCGCCAGCAGAGATATGGGGGCCGGGGAGCTGTTTTTT,CAASRDMGAGELFF